What follows is one TCR beta chain and its context. Its antigen is as yet unknown. Donors, without exception, were Caucasian adults residing in Nashville, Tennessee. The record originates from a study of shared clonotypes between healthy human individuals. Study context: The cohort had a couple of women and three men, ages 18 to 49. Each donor's CD4 naive and CD4 memory cells filled three plates apiece, CD8 naive two, and CD8 memory one. General study points: It was only blood that was sampled, and tissue repertoires likely differ.

Method: immunoSEQ multiplex PCR; TCRdb's copy keeps in-frame clones and lacks some. The sample comprises roughly 2,500,000 clones, approximately 93% of which are singletons, and approximately 0.36% rests with the top ten. Germline CDR1 reads SGHRS; CDR2 reads YFSETQ. The V gene lost 2 bases and the J gene lost 5 bases, with 11 bases spanning the gap. The CDR3 has 14 amino acids. The clonotype comes from a man between 18 and 35 years old in good health. Some clones in this sample may be carry-over from other donors' samples. This chain links TRBV5-1 with TRBJ2-1, with D unresolved. Sequencing was performed on naive CD4+ T cells from PBMCs. The subset: CD45RA+ positively selected. This CDR3 is CASSFPRANNEQFF. In DNA form, the CDR3 reads TGCGCCAGCAGCTTCCCCCGTGCGAACAATGAGCAGTTCTTC.